The 14 T cell receptor beta chains reported below all come from one sample, sequenced in a study of cytomegalovirus exposure and HLA in healthy donors. This PCR relied on a set of 60 Vbeta primers and 13 Jbeta primers. TCRdb's table, derived via immunoSEQ multiplex PCR, lists solely in-frame clones and lacks some. The table has roughly 150,000 clones, around four fifths seen once. Sequences were obtained from PBMCs. The receptors here all came from a man younger than 45 in good health.

A single count supports this clone. Here the CDR3 DNA reads TGTGCTAGTGGTTTGGTAACAATGGGAGGAGGTGAGCAGTTCTTC. Its protein is CASGLVTMGGGEQFF. This chain joins TRBV12-5 and TRBJ2-1, with a tentative D call TRBD2 (6 bases). CDR3 length: 15 amino acids. Germline assignment: CDR1 LGHNT and CDR2 FRNRAP. The V gene lost 0 bases and the J gene lost 9 bases, with 15 bases spanning the gap.

The V and J genes are TRBV7-9 and TRBJ2-3; TRBD1 agrees at 7 bases. This CDR3 comprises 16 residues. Germline CDR1 is SEHNR and CDR2 is FQNEAQ (reference sequence). Trimming took 1 base from V and 0 from J; bases not matched to a gene: 4. The CDR3 sequence: CASSLVTTGSTDTQYF. In DNA, the CDR3 is TGTGCCAGCAGCTTAGTAACGACAGGGAGCACAGATACGCAGTATTTT.

The chain links TRBV29-1 to TRBJ1-4; 9 bases are a match to TRBD1. CDR3 length equals 12 residues. V shed 6 bases and J 7 bases; nucleotides not matched to a gene: 3. From germline, CDR1 is SQVTM and CDR2 ANQGSEA. In DNA, the CDR3 is TGCAGCGTGGCGGACAGGGGTGAAAAACTGTTTTTT. It codes for CSVADRGEKLFF.

V gene TRBV15 combines with J gene TRBJ1-1; no definite D call. The CDR3 is made up of 13 amino acids. The germline V gene has CDR1 LNHNV and CDR2 YYDKDF (reference sequence). Trimming stripped 7 bases from V and 0 bases from J, with 9 bases between. In DNA form, the CDR3 reads TGTGCCACCACACCAGGCCTGAACACTGAAGCTTTCTTT. Translated: CATTPGLNTEAFF.

As for this clone: Within the sample, other DNA sequences also encode this same CDR3. The chain links TRBV7-3 to TRBJ1-4; no reliable D call. V gave up 3 bases and J gave up 7 bases, with 9 bases separating them. Germline CDR1 reads SGHTA; CDR2 reads FQGTGA. The length of the CDR3 is 13 residues. The CDR3 region has the DNA TGTGCCAGCAGCTTGGGCCCCAGTGAAAAACTGTTTTTT. Its translation is CASSLGPSEKLFF.

This clone appeared once. The chain joins TRBV11-3 to TRBJ2-1, with a possible D match to TRBD2 (6 bases). CDR1 and CDR2 from the germline V gene are SGHNT and YENEEA. This CDR3 is built from 15 residues. The germline V and J ends were trimmed by 0 bases and 7 bases, with 13 bases remaining between them. The CDR3 loop reads CASSLEGGFRNEQFF. CDR3 DNA: TGTGCCAGCAGCTTAGAGGGGGGATTTAGGAATGAGCAGTTCTTC.

This clone was seen a single time. J is TRBJ1-1 and V is TRBV19; D unclear. The germline gives CDR1 LNHDA, CDR2 SQIVND (reference sequence). Trimming left V 6 bases short and J 7 bases short, with 18 bases between. The CDR3 has 14 residues. The CDR3 DNA sequence: TGTGCCAGTAGCCTGGAAAGGAGTCCTCATGAAGCTTTCTTT. It encodes CASSLERSPHEAFF.

The rearrangement joins TRBV7-2 to TRBJ2-1, with D perhaps matching TRBD2 (6 bases). V dropped 5 bases and J dropped 5 bases, with 16 bases sitting between them. The CDR3 totals 15 residues. Per germline, CDR1 SGHTA and CDR2 FQGNSA. CDR3: CASSPSRDWHNEQFF. The CDR3 coding sequence is TGTGCCAGCAGCCCAAGCCGGGACTGGCACAATGAGCAGTTCTTC.

The rearrangement joins TRBV5-6 to TRBJ1-6; D ambiguous. V lost 4 bases to trimming and J lost 7 bases, with 6 bases between them. Per germline, CDR1 SGHDT and CDR2 YYEEEE. The CDR3 has 12 amino acids. CDR3 sequence reads: CASSRVNSPLHF. The CDR3 nucleotides read TGTGCCAGCAGCCGGGTGAATTCACCCCTCCACTTT.

The chain links TRBV27 to TRBJ1-2, with D uncertain. The CDR3 has 16 amino acids. The germline V and J ends were trimmed by 0 bases and 3 bases, with 14 bases remaining between them. Germline V gene data show CDR1 as MNHEY and CDR2 as SMNVEV (reference sequence). The CDR3: CASSLSTDTPYYGYTF. The CDR3 DNA is TGTGCCAGCAGTTTATCCACAGATACCCCTTACTATGGCTACACCTTC.

This chain connects TRBV19 to TRBJ1-4; TRBD1 might be the D (6 bases). From germline, CDR1 is LNHDA and CDR2 SQIVND (reference sequence). The CDR3 is 15 residues long. V lost 3 bases and J 4 bases, leaving 12 bases between the germline ends. The CDR3 DNA is TGTGCCAGTAGTATCCCCGGACAGATTAATGAAAAACTGTTTTTT. Encoded protein: CASSIPGQINEKLFF.

V usage is TRBV30 and J usage is TRBJ2-7; a possible D gene is TRBD1 (5 bases). Germline loops: CDR1 GTSNPN, CDR2 SVGIG (reference sequence). The CDR3 totals 16 residues. With 0 bases removed from V and 2 bases from J, the gap between germline ends came to 17 bases. CDR3 residues: CAWSVHPRDLAYEQYF. CDR3 in DNA: TGTGCCTGGAGTGTACACCCCAGGGATTTGGCCTACGAGCAGTACTTC. Complete variable domain (other parts from reference TRBV30 and TRBJ2-7): SQTIHQWPATLVQPVGSPLSLECTVEGTSNPNLYWYRQAAGRGLQLLFYSVGIGQISSEVPQNLSASRPQDRQFILSSKKLLLSDSGFYLCAWSVHPRDLAYEQYFGPGTRLTVT.

This sequence joins TRBV11-2 and TRBJ2-7; D is possibly TRBD1 (5 bases). Trimming cost V 5 bases and J 0 bases, with 14 bases left between them. The CDR3 covers 15 residues. CDR1 is SGHAT and CDR2 is FQNNGV in the germline V gene. The CDR3 here is CASSPVATGSYEQYF. The DNA for the CDR3 is TGTGCCAGCAGCCCCGTCGCCACAGGCTCCTACGAGCAGTACTTC.

This clone was found a few times. J is TRBJ1-2 and V is TRBV23-1; 8 bases fit TRBD1. Being an ORF, TRBV23-1 has a function that is uncertain. The CDR3 has 16 amino acids. J was trimmed by 3 bases and V by 2 bases; bases with no gene match: 8. The CDR3: CASSQDPTGGDYGYTF. The CDR3, as DNA: TGCGCCAGCAGTCAAGACCCTACAGGGGGGGACTATGGCTACACCTTC.